The next 15 T cell receptor beta chains were all read from a single sample in a study of blood T cells in healthy people across ages. Sample-barcoded 5' priming and a J-beta primer mix drove a second PCR of about 6 to 12 cycles. TCRdb re-called the 5' RACE reads through MiXCR, storing one row per CDR3 protein. The sample has 700,000 to 950,000 distinct CDR3 sequences, roughly two fifths seen once; the top ten hold roughly 20%. The sequencing input was blood. All receptors come from a woman aged 60-75 years in good health.

The V gene is TRBV11-2, the J gene TRBJ2-1, with D perhaps TRBD2 (6 bases). Trimming left V 5 bases short and J 4 bases short, with 18 bases between. The V gene's germline CDR1 is SGHAT and CDR2 FQNNGV. The CDR3 totals 16 residues. CDR3 sequence reads: CASSVGLGSGYNEQFF. Written as DNA, the CDR3 is TGTGCCAGCAGCGTGGGACTCGGCTCGGGTTACAATGAGCAGTTCTTC.

The table lists this clonotype with a few counts. The V call is TRBV7-3, the J call TRBJ2-1, with 8 positions matching TRBD2. Germline trimming cut 5 bases from V and 7 bases from J; bases unmatched to any gene: 7. The CDR3 length is 14 residues. Per the germline V gene, CDR1 is SGHTA and CDR2 is FQGTGA. Written as DNA, the CDR3 is TGTGCCAGCAGCACCGGGGGGGGGTGGAATGAGCAGTTCTTC. This translates into CASSTGGGWNEQFF.

This clonotype was counted only a few times. The rearrangement links TRBV5-1 to TRBJ1-4; D is uncertain. The germline gives CDR1 SGHRS, CDR2 YFSETQ. The V and J ends lost 5 bases and 0 bases respectively, with 8 bases between them. The CDR3 spans 14 residues. CDR3 DNA: TGCGCCAGCAGGGGAATAGCAACTAATGAAAAACTGTTTTTT. The encoded protein is CASRGIATNEKLFF.

The rearrangement joins TRBV11-3 to TRBJ2-3, with D hard to call. The CDR3 has 12 amino acids. Between the trimmed V and J ends, which lost 1 base and 6 bases, there was a span of 5 bases. The germline V gene has CDR1 SGHNT and CDR2 YENEEA. Here the CDR3 reads CASSLGDDTQYF. CDR3 sequence (DNA): TGTGCCAGCAGCTTAGGGGATGATACGCAGTATTTT.

This clonotype was counted between two and nine times. The chain employs TRBV7-9 and TRBJ2-3; D gene unclear. The CDR3 runs to 15 residues. V was shortened by 5 bases and J by 6 bases, with 18 bases between the two germline ends. Germline loops: CDR1 SEHNR, CDR2 FQNEAQ (reference sequence). In DNA form, the CDR3 reads TGTGCCAGCAGCGCAAAACCCCCGGGTAGGGATACGCAGTATTTT. The encoded protein is CASSAKPPGRDTQYF.

The chain employs TRBV9 and TRBJ2-4, with 11 bases lining up with TRBD1. The better agreement between TRBJ2-7 and the DNA end casts doubt on the J call. Germline V lookup: CDR1 SGDLS, CDR2 YYNGEE. CDR3 length: 15 amino acids. CDR3 bases: TGTGCCAGCAGCGTAGGAGGGACAGGGGGATGCGAGCAGTACTTC. Translation gives CASSVGGTGGCEQYF.

This chain links TRBV7-9 with TRBJ2-2; weak D call: TRBD2 (5 bases). The CDR3 has 15 amino acids. CDR1 SEHNR and CDR2 FQNEAQ come from the germline V gene (reference sequence). Trimming took 0 bases from V and 6 from J, leaving 11 bases between them. This CDR3 reads CASSLALLESGELFF. The CDR3 DNA reads as TGTGCCAGCAGCTTAGCCCTACTAGAATCCGGGGAGCTGTTTTTT.

The rearrangement links TRBV20-1 to TRBJ2-7; 7 nucleotides agree with TRBD2. Trimming cost V 4 bases and J 6 bases; bases outside gene matches: 9. Germline CDR1 reads DFQATT; CDR2 reads SNEGSKA (reference sequence). There are 13 residues in the CDR3. The CDR3 DNA reads TGCAGTGCTACCCGACTAGCCTCCGGCGAGCAGTACTTC. Its translation is CSATRLASGEQYF.

The chain carries TRBV20-1 and TRBJ2-3, with 8 bases aligning to TRBD2. This CDR3 is built from 13 residues. CDR1 is DFQATT and CDR2 is SNEGSKA in the germline V gene (reference sequence). V shed 3 bases and J 8 bases; nucleotides not matched to a gene: 7. The CDR3 nucleotides are TGCAGTGCTAGGGTCAGCGGGAGTTTTACGCAGTATTTT. It codes for CSARVSGSFTQYF.

J is TRBJ2-7 and V is TRBV20-1; TRBD2 is a possible D gene (6 bases). Germline V gives CDR1 DFQATT, CDR2 SNEGSKA (reference sequence). Trimming cost V 3 bases and J 2 bases, with 14 bases left between them. This CDR3 contains 14 residues. CDR3 residues: CSASEGLPTYEQYF. CDR3 coding DNA: TGCAGTGCTAGTGAGGGACTGCCGACCTACGAGCAGTACTTC.

The chain employs TRBV2 and TRBJ1-4; no reliable D call. The CDR3 totals 16 residues. Per the germline V gene, CDR1 is SNHLY and CDR2 is FYNNEI. V lost 6 bases and J lost 2, with 16 bases in between. CDR3 sequence reads: CASSRSPVGTNEKLFF. The CDR3 bases are TGTGCCAGCAGCCGAAGCCCTGTAGGGACTAATGAAAAACTGTTTTTT. The whole variable domain, remainder taken from reference TRBV2 and TRBJ1-4, is EPEVTQTPSHQVTQMGQEVILRCVPISNHLYFYWYRQILGQKVEFLVSFYNNEISEKSEIFDDQFSVERPDGSNFTLKIRSTKLEDSAMYFCASSRSPVGTNEKLFFGSGTQLSVL.

V and J are TRBV12-3 or TRBV12-4 and TRBJ2-2; 11 nucleotides match TRBD2. The CDR3 is 16 amino acids. The J segment lost 3 bases and the V segment lost 6 bases, leaving 6 bases of the junction unmatched. The CDR3 region is CASSFLSGGDTGELFF. Here the CDR3 DNA reads TGTGCCAGCAGCTTTCTTAGCGGGGGGGACACCGGGGAGCTGTTTTTT.

This clonotype came up a few times. This chain connects TRBV12-3 or TRBV12-4 to TRBJ1-6; TRBD1 is a possible D gene (5 bases). With 3 bases removed from V and 0 bases from J, the gap between germline ends came to 9 bases. This CDR3 has 16 amino acids. CDR3 sequence (DNA): TGTGCCAGCAGTTTGACAGTTAGCTCCTATAATTCACCCCTCCACTTT. This codes for CASSLTVSSYNSPLHF.

The chain is built from TRBV3-1 and TRBJ2-7, with 9 bases matching TRBD2. Germline V lookup: CDR1 LGHDT, CDR2 YNNKEL (reference sequence). The V and J ends lost 0 bases and 7 bases, in that order; junction bases with no gene match: 16. This CDR3 contains 18 residues. The CDR3 spells CASSQEWVSGSSTREQYF. In nucleotides, the CDR3 is TGTGCCAGCAGCCAAGAATGGGTTAGCGGGAGTTCAACGAGGGAGCAGTACTTC.

The rearrangement uses TRBV2 and TRBJ2-5, with TRBD1 identical over 10 bases. This CDR3 has 15 amino acids. CDR1 and CDR2 from the germline V gene are SNHLY and FYNNEI. V trimming: 5 bases; J trimming: 3 bases; junction bases outside the gene matches: 6. The CDR3 here is CASSLAGTGEETQYF. The CDR3 nucleotides read TGTGCCAGCAGTCTCGCCGGGACAGGGGAAGAGACCCAGTACTTC.